This note documents a single T cell receptor (beta chain) sequence. Its specificity is unknown. V dropped 6 bases and J dropped 4; count of bases not matched to a gene: 5. This CDR3 contains 13 residues. Germline lookup yields CDR1 LNHDA and CDR2 SQIVND (reference sequence). These data come from a study of cytomegalovirus exposure and HLA in healthy donors. Study observations and caveats: Common viral pathogens (according to a later analysis) appeared linked to several of the most significant clusters. CMV serostatus stood as the only immune exposure information on hand. TRBV6-2, TRBV6-3 and some other V segments were unresolvable in 87-base-pair reads.

It was with 60 Vbeta and 13 Jbeta primers that the PCR ran. Using immunoSEQ multiplex PCR, the repertoire was profiled, and TCRdb retains in-frame clones only, with some absent. The sample includes approximately 140,000 clones, roughly 80% of them seen just once. The chain recombines TRBV19 with TRBJ1-1, with 7 bases identical to TRBD1. This clonotype originated in a man between 40 and 49 years old in good health and CMV-seropositive. Sequencing used PBMCs. The CDR3 loop is CASSTGAGTEAFF. The DNA of the CDR3 is TGTGCCAGTAGCACAGGGGCGGGCACTGAAGCTTTCTTT. Drawing the rest from reference TRBV19 and TRBJ1-1, the complete variable domain is DGGITQSPKYLFRKEGQNVTLSCEQNLNHDAMYWYRQDPGQGLRLIYYSQIVNDFQKGDIAEGYSVSREKKESFPLTVTSAQKNPTAFYLCASSTGAGTEAFFGQGTRLTVV.